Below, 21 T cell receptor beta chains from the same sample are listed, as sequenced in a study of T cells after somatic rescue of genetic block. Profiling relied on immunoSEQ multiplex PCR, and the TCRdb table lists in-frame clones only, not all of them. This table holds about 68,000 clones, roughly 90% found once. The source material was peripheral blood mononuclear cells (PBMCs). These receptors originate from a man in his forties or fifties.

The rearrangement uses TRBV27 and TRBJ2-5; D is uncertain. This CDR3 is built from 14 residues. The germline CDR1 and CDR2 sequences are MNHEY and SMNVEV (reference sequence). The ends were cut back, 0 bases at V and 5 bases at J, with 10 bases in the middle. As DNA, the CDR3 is TGTGCCAGCAGTTTATCGCTAGGGCGGGAGACCCAGTACTTC. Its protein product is CASSLSLGRETQYF.

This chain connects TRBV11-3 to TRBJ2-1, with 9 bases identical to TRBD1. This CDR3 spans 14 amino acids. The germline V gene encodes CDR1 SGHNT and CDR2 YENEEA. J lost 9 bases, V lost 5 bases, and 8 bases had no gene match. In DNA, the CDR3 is TGTGCCAGCAGCCAACCTACAGGGGGCGGTGAGCAGTTCTTC. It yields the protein CASSQPTGGGEQFF. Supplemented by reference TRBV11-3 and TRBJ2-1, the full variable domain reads EAGVVQSPRYKIIEKKQPVAFWCNPISGHNTLYWYLQNLGQGPELLIRYENEEAVDDSQLPKDRFSAERLKGVDSTLKIQPAELGDSAVYLCASSQPTGGGEQFFGPGTRLTVL.

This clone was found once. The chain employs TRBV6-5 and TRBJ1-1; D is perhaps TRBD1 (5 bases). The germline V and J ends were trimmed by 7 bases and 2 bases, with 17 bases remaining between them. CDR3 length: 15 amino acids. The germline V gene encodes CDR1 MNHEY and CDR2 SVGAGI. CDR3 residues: CASNPFPGVNTEAFF. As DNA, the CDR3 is TGTGCCAGCAACCCCTTCCCGGGGGTTAACACTGAAGCTTTCTTT.

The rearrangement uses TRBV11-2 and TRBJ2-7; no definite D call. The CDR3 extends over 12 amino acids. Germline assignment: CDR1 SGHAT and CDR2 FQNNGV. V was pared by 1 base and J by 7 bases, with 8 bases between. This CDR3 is CASSLVFGEQYF. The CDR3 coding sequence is TGTGCCAGCAGCTTAGTGTTCGGGGAGCAGTACTTC.

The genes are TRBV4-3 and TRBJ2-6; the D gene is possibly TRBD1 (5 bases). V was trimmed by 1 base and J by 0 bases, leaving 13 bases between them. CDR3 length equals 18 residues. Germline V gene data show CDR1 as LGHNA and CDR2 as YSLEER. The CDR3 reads CASSQVVGPSSGANVLTF. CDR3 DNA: TGCGCCAGCAGCCAAGTAGTGGGGCCAAGCTCTGGGGCCAACGTCCTGACTTTC.

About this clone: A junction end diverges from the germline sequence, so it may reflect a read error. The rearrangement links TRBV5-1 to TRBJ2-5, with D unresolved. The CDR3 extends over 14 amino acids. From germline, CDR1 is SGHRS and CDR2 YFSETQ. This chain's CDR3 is CASSLPPELPTPYF. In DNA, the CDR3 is TGCGCCAGCAGCTTGCCCCCTGAACTTCCGACCCCGTACTTC.

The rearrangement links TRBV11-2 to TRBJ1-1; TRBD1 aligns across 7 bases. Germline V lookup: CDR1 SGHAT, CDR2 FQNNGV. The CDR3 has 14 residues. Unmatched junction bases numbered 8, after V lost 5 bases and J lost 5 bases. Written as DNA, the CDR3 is TGTGCCAGCAGCCAACAGGGGAAAGAGACTGAAGCTTTCTTT. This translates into CASSQQGKETEAFF.

Here the CDR3 reads CASTPTQLGNTIYF. The CDR3 DNA is TGTGCCAGCACCCCGACCCAGCTAGGAAACACCATATATTTT. J is TRBJ1-3 and V is TRBV6-6; no definite D call. The CDR3 length is 14 residues. V was shortened by 7 bases and J by 4 bases, with 14 bases between the two germline ends. Germline V lookup: CDR1 MNHNY, CDR2 SVGAGI (reference sequence).

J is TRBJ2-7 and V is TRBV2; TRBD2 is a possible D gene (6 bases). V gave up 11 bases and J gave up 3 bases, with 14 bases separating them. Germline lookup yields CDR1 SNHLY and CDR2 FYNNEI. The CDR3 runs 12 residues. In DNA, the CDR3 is TGTGCCGGGGGGTCTACCTTCTACGAGCAGTACTTC. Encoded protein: CAGGSTFYEQYF.

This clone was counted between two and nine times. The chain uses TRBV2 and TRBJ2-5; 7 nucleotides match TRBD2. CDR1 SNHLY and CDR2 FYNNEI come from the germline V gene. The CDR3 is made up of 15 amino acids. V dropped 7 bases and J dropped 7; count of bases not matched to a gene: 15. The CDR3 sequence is CASKPRLARGGTQYF. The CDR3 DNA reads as TGTGCCAGCAAACCTAGACTAGCTAGAGGTGGGACCCAGTACTTC.

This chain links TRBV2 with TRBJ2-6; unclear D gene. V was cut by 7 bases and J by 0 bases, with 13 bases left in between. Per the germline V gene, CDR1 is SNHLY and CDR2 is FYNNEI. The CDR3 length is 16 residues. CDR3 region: CASTASPSSGANVLTF. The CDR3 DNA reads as TGTGCCAGCACCGCGTCACCGAGCTCTGGGGCCAACGTCCTGACTTTC.

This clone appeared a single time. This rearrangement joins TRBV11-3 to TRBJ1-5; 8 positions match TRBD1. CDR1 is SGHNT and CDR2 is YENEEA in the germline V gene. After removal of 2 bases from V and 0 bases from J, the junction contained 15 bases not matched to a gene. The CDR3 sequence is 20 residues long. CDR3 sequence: CASSLLHTDRASLSNQPQHF. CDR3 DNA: TGTGCCAGCAGCTTACTACATACGGACAGGGCGTCCCTTAGCAATCAGCCCCAGCATTTT.

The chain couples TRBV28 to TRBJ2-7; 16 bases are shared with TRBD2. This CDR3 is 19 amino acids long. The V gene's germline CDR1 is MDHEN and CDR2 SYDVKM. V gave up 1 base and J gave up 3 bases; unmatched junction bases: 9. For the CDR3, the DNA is TGTGCCAGCAGTTTATACGCGGGACTAGCGGGAGGGCTTAGCTACGAGCAGTACTTC. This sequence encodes CASSLYAGLAGGLSYEQYF.

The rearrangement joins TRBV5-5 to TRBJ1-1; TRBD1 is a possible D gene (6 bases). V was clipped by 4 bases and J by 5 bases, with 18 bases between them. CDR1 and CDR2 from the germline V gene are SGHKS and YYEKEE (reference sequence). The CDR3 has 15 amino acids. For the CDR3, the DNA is TGTGCCAGCAGCCAGTCGGGGGGCGGGTGGACTGAAGCTTTCTTT. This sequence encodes CASSQSGGGWTEAFF.

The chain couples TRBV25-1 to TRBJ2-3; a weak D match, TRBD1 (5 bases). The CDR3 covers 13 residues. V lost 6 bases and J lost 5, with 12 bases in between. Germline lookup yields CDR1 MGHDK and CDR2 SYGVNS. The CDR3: CASRKGSLDTQYF. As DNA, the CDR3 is TGTGCCAGCAGGAAGGGGTCCCTAGATACGCAGTATTTT.

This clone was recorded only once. The CDR3 spells CASSQGYGGSGYTF. In DNA, the CDR3 is TGTGCCAGCAGCCAAGGCTATGGGGGTTCGGGCTACACCTTC. The chain couples TRBV14 to TRBJ1-2, with D maybe TRBD1 (5 bases). CDR1 is SGHDN and CDR2 is FVKESK in the germline V gene. The CDR3 is 14 amino acids. Trimming shortened V by 1 base and J by 8 bases, and 14 bases separated the two germline ends.

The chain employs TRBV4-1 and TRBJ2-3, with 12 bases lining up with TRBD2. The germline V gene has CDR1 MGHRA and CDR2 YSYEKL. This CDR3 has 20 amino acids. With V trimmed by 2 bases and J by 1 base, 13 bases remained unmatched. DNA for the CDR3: TGCGCCAGCAGCCAACCAAGCGGACTAGCGGGGCCCTCTGGCACAGATACGCAGTATTTT. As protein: CASSQPSGLAGPSGTDTQYF.

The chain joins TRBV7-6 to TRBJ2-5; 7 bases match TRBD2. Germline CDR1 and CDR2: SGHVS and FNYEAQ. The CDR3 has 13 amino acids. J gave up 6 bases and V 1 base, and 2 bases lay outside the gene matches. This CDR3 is CASSLVGLKTQYF. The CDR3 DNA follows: TGTGCCAGCAGCTTAGTGGGACTAAAGACCCAGTACTTC.

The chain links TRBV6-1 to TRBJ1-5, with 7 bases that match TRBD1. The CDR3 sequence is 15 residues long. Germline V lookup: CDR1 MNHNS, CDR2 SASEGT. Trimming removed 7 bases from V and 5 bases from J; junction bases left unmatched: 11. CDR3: CASTLGGTAYQPQHF. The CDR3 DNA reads TGTGCCAGCACCTTAGGGGGGACAGCCTATCAGCCCCAGCATTTT.

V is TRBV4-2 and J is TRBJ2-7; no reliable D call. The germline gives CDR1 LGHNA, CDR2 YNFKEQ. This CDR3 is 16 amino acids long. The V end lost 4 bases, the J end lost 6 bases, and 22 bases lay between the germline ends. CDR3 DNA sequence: TGTGCCAGCAGCCTTTTGCCGGGTGGATCGTCGGGCGAGCAGTACTTC. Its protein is CASSLLPGGSSGEQYF.

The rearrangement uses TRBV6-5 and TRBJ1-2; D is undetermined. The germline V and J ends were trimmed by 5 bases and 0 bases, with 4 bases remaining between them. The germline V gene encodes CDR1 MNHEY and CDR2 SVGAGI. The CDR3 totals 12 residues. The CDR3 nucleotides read TGTGCCAGCAGTGACACTAACTATGGCTACACCTTC. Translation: CASSDTNYGYTF.